Listed here are 25 T cell receptor beta chains from one sample, sequenced in a study of blood T cell repertoires in COVID-19. The repertoire was sequenced with immunoSEQ multiplex PCR; TCRdb's copy has only in-frame clones and lacks some. The data hold about 230,000 clones, with roughly four fifths observed a single time. Sequencing input: peripheral blood. The receptors originated from a man aged 50-60 years with active or convalescent COVID-19.

This chain connects TRBV6-5 to TRBJ2-6; D is unclear. CDR3 length: 13 residues. Deletions cut 9 bases from V and 0 bases from J, with 6 bases between. Germline assignment: CDR1 MNHEY and CDR2 SVGAGI. Written as DNA, the CDR3 is TGTGCCAGTAAACTCTCTGGGGCCAACGTCCTGACTTTC. Translation gives CASKLSGANVLTF.

The genes are TRBV6-5 and TRBJ2-7; 7 nucleotides align to TRBD2. Germline CDR1 and CDR2: MNHEY and SVGAGI. With 6 bases clipped from V and 0 bases from J, the junction kept 5 bases outside the gene matches. CDR3 size: 14 residues. The CDR3 loop is CASRGGTVSYEQYF. The CDR3, as DNA: TGTGCCAGCAGGGGAGGGACGGTCTCCTACGAGCAGTACTTC.

The chain combines TRBV15 with TRBJ1-5, with D unresolved. The CDR3 contains 14 residues. V lost 0 bases and J 3 bases, leaving 6 bases between the germline ends. The V gene's germline CDR1 is LNHNV and CDR2 YYDKDF (reference sequence). CDR3 DNA sequence: TGTGCCACCAGCAGAGACAGGCTCAATCAGCCCCAGCATTTT. The encoded protein is CATSRDRLNQPQHF.

The chain recombines TRBV7-9 with TRBJ1-1; 8 nucleotides match TRBD1. This CDR3 comprises 16 residues. The V gene end was trimmed by 4 bases and the J gene end by 7 bases; junction bases not matched to a gene: 14. The V gene's germline CDR1 is SEHNR and CDR2 FQNEAQ (reference sequence). The CDR3 DNA sequence: TGTGCCAGCAGCTCACGGGACAGGAGTAGATTCGGTGAAGCTTTCTTT. Translation: CASSSRDRSRFGEAFF.

The chain has TRBV6-4 and TRBJ1-6; TRBD1 matches at 9 bases. The J segment lost 7 bases and the V segment lost 8 bases, leaving 9 bases of the junction unmatched. Germline-derived CDR1 and CDR2 are MRHNA and SNTAGT. The CDR3 totals 15 residues. As DNA, the CDR3 is TGTGCCAGCCGGGTCGAGGACAGGGGAAATTCACCCCTCCACTTT. This gives the protein CASRVEDRGNSPLHF.

V gene TRBV10-1 combines with J gene TRBJ1-5, with TRBD1 identical over 9 bases. V dropped 3 bases and J dropped 3; count of bases not matched to a gene: 3. The germline V gene encodes CDR1 WNHNN and CDR2 SYGVQD (reference sequence). This CDR3 spans 15 amino acids. The CDR3 region is CASSERTGDNQPQHF. The CDR3, as DNA: TGCGCCAGCAGTGAAAGGACAGGGGACAATCAGCCCCAGCATTTT.

This chain joins TRBV6-2 or TRBV6-3 and TRBJ1-5, with a tentative D call TRBD1 (6 bases). This CDR3 is 14 amino acids long. V was pared by 7 bases and J by 1 base, with 11 bases between. Germline V gene sequence: CDR1 MNHEY, CDR2 SVGEGT. Here the CDR3 DNA reads TGTGCCAGCACTTATCAGGGGAGCAATCAGCCCCAGCATTTT. It codes for CASTYQGSNQPQHF.

The chain uses TRBV11-2 and TRBJ2-1; perhaps TRBD2 as D (5 bases). In germline, CDR1 is SGHAT, CDR2 FQNNGV. The CDR3 extends over 12 amino acids. Trimming removed 5 bases from V and 7 bases from J, with 9 bases in between. This CDR3 is CASSLTRNEQFF. The CDR3, as DNA: TGTGCCAGCAGCCTAACTAGGAATGAGCAGTTCTTC.

The chain recombines TRBV6-5 with TRBJ1-1; D gene uncertain. Germline-derived CDR1 and CDR2 are MNHEY and SVGAGI. V was cut by 7 bases and J by 9 bases, with 15 bases left in between. The CDR3 sequence is 12 residues long. The CDR3 DNA sequence: TGTGCCAGCATCGGCGGGCCTTCGAAAGCTTTCTTT. Protein product: CASIGGPSKAFF.

The V and J genes are TRBV9 and TRBJ1-5, with D unresolved. From germline, CDR1 is SGDLS and CDR2 YYNGEE. Trimming removed 4 bases at V and 6 bases at J, with 14 bases between. The CDR3 length is 14 residues. CDR3 bases: TGTGCCAGCAGCAACATGAGGGATAGTCAGCCCCAGCATTTT. Protein: CASSNMRDSQPQHF. Combining the CDR3 with reference TRBV9 and TRBJ1-5 gives the whole variable domain DSGVTQTPKHLITATGQRVTLRCSPRSGDLSVYWYQQSLDQGLQFLIQYYNGEERAKGNILERFSAQQFPDLHSELNLSSLELGDSALYFCASSNMRDSQPQHFGDGTRLSIL.

The chain couples TRBV5-1 to TRBJ2-1, with 13 bases that match TRBD2. The CDR3 has 16 residues. J gave up 4 bases and V 4 bases, and 5 bases lay outside the gene matches. Per the germline V gene, CDR1 is SGHRS and CDR2 is YFSETQ. This CDR3 reads CASSPTSGGVYNEQFF. CDR3 DNA sequence: TGCGCCAGCAGCCCCACTAGCGGGGGGGTGTACAATGAGCAGTTCTTC.

The chain joins TRBV2 to TRBJ2-6, with no clear D. This CDR3 is 16 amino acids long. Trimming took off 2 bases at V and 1 base at J, with 9 bases between the two ends. Germline assignment: CDR1 SNHLY and CDR2 FYNNEI. Here the CDR3 reads CASSEINVSGANVLTF. In DNA, the CDR3 is TGTGCCAGCAGTGAAATTAATGTTTCTGGGGCCAACGTCCTGACTTTC.

This chain uses TRBV19 with TRBJ2-3, with TRBD2 matching over 8 bases. The length of the CDR3 is 16 residues. The V segment lost 7 bases and the J segment 0 bases; nucleotides outside the gene matches: 9. Germline-derived CDR1 and CDR2 are LNHDA and SQIVND (reference sequence). As DNA, the CDR3 is TGTGCCAGTACCAGGACTAGCCTCTACAGCACAGATACGCAGTATTTT. Translation gives CASTRTSLYSTDTQYF. Full variable domain (remainder filled in from reference TRBV19 and TRBJ2-3): DGGITQSPKYLFRKEGQNVTLSCEQNLNHDAMYWYRQDPGQGLRLIYYSQIVNDFQKGDIAEGYSVSREKKESFPLTVTSAQKNPTAFYLCASTRTSLYSTDTQYFGPGTRLTVL.

This clone turned up a few times. The V and J genes are TRBV5-1 and TRBJ1-1; TRBD1 matches at 11 bases. The V gene's germline CDR1 is SGHRS and CDR2 YFSETQ. V lost 4 bases, J lost 2 bases, and 7 bases stayed unmatched. The CDR3 sequence is 16 residues long. CDR3: CASSERTGGKNTEAFF. The DNA of the CDR3 is TGCGCCAGCAGCGAACGGACAGGGGGCAAAAACACTGAAGCTTTCTTT.

J is TRBJ1-3 and V is TRBV19, with D maybe TRBD1 (6 bases). Germline V CDR1 and CDR2: LNHDA, SQIVND (reference sequence). The V gene lost 4 bases and the J gene lost 4 bases, with 11 bases spanning the gap. The CDR3 is 14 residues long. The CDR3 DNA reads as TGTGCCAGTAGTAGGGGGGGGCCCGGAAACACCATATATTTT. Translating gives CASSRGGPGNTIYF.

The chain joins TRBV4-2 to TRBJ2-3; D is perhaps TRBD1 (6 bases). The CDR3 is made up of 16 amino acids. CDR1 LGHNA and CDR2 YNFKEQ come from the germline V gene. V was pared by 0 bases and J by 0 bases, with 10 bases between. The CDR3 coding sequence is TGTGCCAGCAGCCAAGAGGACAGACCTAGCACAGATACGCAGTATTTT. Translation gives CASSQEDRPSTDTQYF.

J is TRBJ1-4 and V is TRBV19, with D possibly being TRBD1 (6 bases). This CDR3 is 15 amino acids long. Per germline, CDR1 LNHDA and CDR2 SQIVND (reference sequence). Trimming shortened V by 4 bases and J by 5 bases, and 14 bases separated the two germline ends. CDR3 bases: TGTGCCAGTAGTAAATCCGGGACAAGGAATGAAAAACTGTTTTTT. This gives the protein CASSKSGTRNEKLFF.

In this sample, this clone turned up once. The chain combines TRBV5-8 with TRBJ2-7; D might be TRBD2 (6 bases). V lost 0 bases, J lost 4 bases, and 14 bases lay in between. Looked up from germline, CDR1 is SGHTS and CDR2 is YDEGEE. The CDR3 totals 15 residues. The CDR3 loop is CASSLGPGSGYEQYF. CDR3 sequence (DNA): TGTGCCAGCAGCTTGGGTCCTGGGAGCGGGTACGAGCAGTACTTC. The full variable domain, completed using reference TRBV5-8 and TRBJ2-7, is EAGVTQSPTHLIKTRGQQATLRCSPISGHTSVYWYQQALGLGLQFLLWYDEGEERNRGNFPPRFSGRQFPNYSSELNVNALELEDSALYLCASSLGPGSGYEQYFGPGTRLTVT.

This chain joins TRBV11-2 and TRBJ1-2, with a tentative D call TRBD1 (5 bases). Germline CDR1 is SGHAT and CDR2 is FQNNGV. The CDR3 contains 13 residues. V was shortened by 5 bases and J by 7 bases, with 14 bases between the two germline ends. The CDR3 DNA is TGTGCCAGCAGCCCCGCGGGGGGGTCTGGCTACACCTTC. Translating it yields CASSPAGGSGYTF.

J is TRBJ1-4 and V is TRBV21-1; TRBD1 is the table's D call and was not checked against the DNA. TRBV21-1 counts as a pseudogene. This CDR3 is 16 amino acids long. CDR3 amino acids: CASSKRWAEYTEKLFF. The DNA for the CDR3 is TGTGCCAGCAGCAAAAGGTGGGCAGAATATACAGAAAAACTGTTTTTT.

This rearrangement joins TRBV7-2 to TRBJ1-2; 9 nucleotides align to TRBD1. The germline V gene has CDR1 SGHTA and CDR2 FQGNSA. This CDR3 comprises 15 residues. V lost 4 bases to trimming and J lost 9 bases; unmatched junction nucleotides: 12. This CDR3 reads CASSSDPGQGISYTF. CDR3 in DNA: TGTGCCAGCAGCTCCGACCCCGGACAGGGGATTAGCTACACCTTC.

This clone has more than one count but fewer than ten. The rearrangement joins TRBV5-6 to TRBJ1-1; unclear D gene. The CDR3 runs to 13 residues. V gave up 0 bases and J gave up 1 base, with 4 bases separating them. CDR1 and CDR2 from the germline V gene are SGHDT and YYEEEE. CDR3 sequence reads: CASSLDRNTEAFF. The CDR3 DNA is TGTGCCAGCAGCTTGGACAGGAACACTGAAGCTTTCTTT.

The genes are TRBV6-4 and TRBJ2-3; TRBD2 matches at 12 bases. The CDR3 consists of 15 residues. Germline CDR1 is MRHNA and CDR2 is SNTAGT. J was trimmed by 5 bases and V by 4 bases; bases with no gene match: 4. The CDR3 reads CASSALAGGQDTQYF. The DNA of the CDR3 is TGTGCCAGCAGTGCCCTAGCGGGGGGGCAAGATACGCAGTATTTT.

The chain couples TRBV7-8 to TRBJ2-1; 8 bases match TRBD2. V gave up 5 bases and J gave up 0 bases; unmatched junction bases: 6. Germline values: CDR1 SGHVS, CDR2 FQNEAQ. CDR3 length: 16 residues. The CDR3 DNA follows: TGTGCCAGCAGCGGACTAGCTGATAGCTCCTACAATGAGCAGTTCTTC. Protein: CASSGLADSSYNEQFF.

The chain carries TRBV7-3 and TRBJ1-6, with 8 positions matching TRBD1. CDR3 length: 14 amino acids. Losses at the gene ends were 5 bases for V and 10 bases for J; bases not matched to a gene: 7. The germline gives CDR1 SGHTA, CDR2 FQGTGA. CDR3 protein: CASSPTGEGSPLHF. As DNA, the CDR3 is TGTGCCAGCAGCCCGACAGGGGAAGGATCACCCCTCCACTTT.